This TCR beta chain derives from a study of long-term antiretroviral therapy in people with HIV. Overall study results and limits: Records did not include ART adherence, viral resistance or therapy changes. Post-ART samples showed increased diversity that remained below transplant donor control levels.

On this clone itself: The antigen is not known.

For each donor, at least one pre-ART and at least two post-ART PBMC samples were available. Run at survey level, the immunoSEQ assay was version v3.0. TCRdb keeps only in-frame clones here, not all; method: immunoSEQ multiplex PCR. This table holds about 22,000 clones, 80% to 90% found once. The TCR originated in a woman in her thirties with HIV. This material consisted of unsorted PBMCs, taken 1.8 years before starting antiretroviral therapy.

Written as DNA, the CDR3 is TGCGCCAGCAGCACCACAGCGTCGCCTGCCTACGAGCAGTACTTC. This sequence encodes CASSTTASPAYEQYF. The chain carries TRBV5-1 and TRBJ2-7; D unresolved. V lost 4 bases to trimming and J lost 2 bases, with 16 bases between them. This CDR3 has 15 residues. CDR1 is SGHRS and CDR2 is YFSETQ in the germline V gene.